This T cell receptor beta chain is from a study of regulatory T cells in long-lasting Graves disease. This clonotype was recorded a few times. Germline V gives CDR1 SEHNR, CDR2 FQNEAQ (reference sequence). The CDR3 is 15 residues long. Trimming at V came to 4 bases and at J to 4 bases, leaving 5 bases not matched to a gene. The TCR beta library used iRepertoire HTBI primers with Arm-PCR amplification of CDR3. Authors' data handling: Taken together, the samples had 60 to 80 TRBV and 13 to 15 TRBJ segments identified. TCRdb itself ran the multiplex PCR reads through MiXCR, one entry per CDR3 protein. TCRdb, rather than the study authors, made the V and J calls. The table shows roughly 560,000 distinct CDR3 sequences, with 15% to 20% occurring only once. The time point denotes: newly diagnosed GD, antithyroid drugs for less than 3 months. From RNA extracted from PBMCs, the TCR library was made. These data also featured in a second study, about T cells in Graves' hyperthyroidism and ophthalmopathy. That work states: Most clonotypes expanded in the thyroid (above 0.001) were also present in blood.

The origin of this receptor is a woman aged 35 to 60 with Graves disease. Sequenced material: peripheral blood mononuclear cells (PBMCs), taken at new diagnosis, from a patient treated with antithyroid drugs. The V and J genes are TRBV7-9 and TRBJ1-5, with 9 bases fitting TRBD1. CDR3 amino acids: CASSSSDRGNQPQHF. In nucleotides, the CDR3 is TGTGCCAGCAGCTCTAGCGACAGGGGGAATCAGCCCCAGCATTTT.